The 4 T cell receptor beta chains given below trace back to one sample, sequenced in a study of human T cells and chemical hapten exposure. Time point of the sample: pre-sensitization, week 0. Treatment specified: therapeutic diphenylcyclopropenone sensitization with weekly scalp DPC. TCRdb recomputed calls from the RACE reads with MiXCR, one row per CDR3 protein. The sample carries under 300,000 distinct CDR3 sequences, about 8.6% recorded once. This specimen was whole blood, taken in connection with sensitization to the hapten diphenylcyclopropenone (DPC). These receptors all come from a woman in her forties with alopecia areata. Some clones in this sample may be carry-over from other donors' samples.

This clonotype was picked up a small number of times. This chain connects TRBV29-1 to TRBJ1-1; TRBD1 might be the D (6 bases). CDR3 size: 13 residues. In germline, CDR1 is SQVTM, CDR2 ANQGSEA. Trimming pared 6 bases from V and 3 bases from J, leaving 14 bases between. CDR3 nucleotides: TGCAGCGTAACAGGGAGTCGGGACACTGAAGCTTTCTTT. It encodes CSVTGSRDTEAFF.

The sample holds many counts of this clonotype. The chain couples TRBV28 to TRBJ2-2, with D possibly TRBD2 on 5 matching bases. The CDR3 runs 17 residues. CDR1 and CDR2 (germline): MDHEN, SYDVKM. V was clipped by 6 bases and J by 4 bases, with 21 bases between them. The CDR3 loop reads CASRTPRVVQTTGELFF. Here the CDR3 DNA reads TGTGCCAGCAGGACCCCGAGGGTAGTTCAGACCACCGGGGAGCTGTTTTTT.

This clonotype has at least ten counts. The rearrangement links TRBV7-9 to TRBJ2-7, with D perhaps being TRBD1 or TRBD2 (5 bases each). The CDR3 totals 17 residues. CDR1 and CDR2 from the germline V gene are SEHNR and FQNEAQ (reference sequence). V lost 0 bases and J lost 0, with 15 bases in between. CDR3 sequence reads: CASSLALWAGSSYEQYF. CDR3 in DNA: TGTGCCAGCAGCTTAGCGCTGTGGGCAGGGAGCTCCTACGAGCAGTACTTC.

This clonotype came up a few times. This chain uses TRBV6-1 with TRBJ2-3; D may be TRBD2 (5 bases). The CDR3 extends over 15 amino acids. Trimming took off 7 bases at V and 3 bases at J, with 17 bases between the two ends. Germline V gives CDR1 MNHNS, CDR2 SASEGT. The CDR3 bases are TGTGCCAGCACTCCCGCCGGGAAGGAGACAGATACGCAGTATTTT. Its translation is CASTPAGKETDTQYF.